The 8 T cell receptor beta chains in this list originate from one sample, sequenced in a study of tumor and adjacent non-tumor tissue in lung cancer. This sample's RNA came from whole unsorted tissue. More than 3 cm separated this lung sample from the edge of the tumor. The library came from three nested PCR rounds adapted from ARM-PCR protocols. In TCRdb, the multiplex PCR reads were re-called with MiXCR into one record per CDR3 protein. In the table there are approximately 120,000 distinct CDR3 sequences, about 63% of which are singletons. Sequenced material: distant non-tumor lung tissue. These receptor sequences come from a man aged 55 to 70 with non-small cell lung cancer.

J is TRBJ1-2 and V is TRBV12-3 or TRBV12-4; no clear D. Trimming left V 6 bases short and J 10 bases short, with 15 bases between. The CDR3 consists of 12 residues. This chain's CDR3 is CASSWAFDDYTF. The CDR3 nucleotides are TGTGCCAGCAGCTGGGCTTTCGATGACTACACCTTC.

There are a few counts of this clonotype. A much bigger clone sits one base away, suggesting this may be a read error. The chain employs TRBV7-8 and TRBJ2-5; 11 nucleotides line up with TRBD2. CDR1 and CDR2 (germline): SGHVS, FQNEAQ. The CDR3 runs 16 residues. CDR3 sequence reads: CAGSLEGASGRETQYF. The CDR3 bases are TGTGCCGGCAGCTTAGAGGGGGCTAGCGGGAGGGAGACCCAGTACTTC.

The J gene is TRBJ1-1, the V gene TRBV12-3 or TRBV12-4; D unclear. CDR3 length: 15 amino acids. V was pared by 1 base and J by 5 bases, with 14 bases between. The DNA for the CDR3 is TGTGCCAGCAGTTTAGTGTTGGGAAGTAGGACTGAAGCTTTCTTT. Translated: CASSLVLGSRTEAFF.

The sample holds many counts of this clonotype. This rearrangement joins TRBV6-5 to TRBJ2-5; D might be TRBD1 or TRBD2, each matching 6 bases. The CDR3 loop spans 16 amino acids. The V gene's germline CDR1 is MNHEY and CDR2 SVGAGI. Between the trimmed V and J ends, which lost 0 bases and 1 base, there was a span of 12 bases. For the CDR3, the DNA is TGTGCCAGCAGTTACTCGTCGGGGGCTATCCAAGAGACCCAGTACTTC. It translates to CASSYSSGAIQETQYF.

In the case of this clonotype: A much larger clone lies one base from this, so it may be a read error. Given the absence of the conserved phenylalanine or tryptophan at the CDR3 end, a read error is likely. The chain uses TRBV12-3 or TRBV12-4 and TRBJ1-2; D is unresolved. V lost 8 bases and J lost 4, with 11 bases in between. The CDR3 length is 12 residues. The CDR3 protein is CASGDPIYGYTL. DNA of the CDR3: TGTGCCAGCGGCGATCCTATCTATGGCTACACCTTA.

The chain joins TRBV5-1 to TRBJ2-7; D might be TRBD1 or TRBD2, each matching 6 bases. The CDR3 spans 15 residues. CDR1 and CDR2 (germline): SGHRS, YFSETQ. In nucleotides, the CDR3 is TGCACCATCAGCTTGGGACTCGAGGGGGGCTACGAGCAGTACTTC. Its protein is CTISLGLEGGYEQYF.

A remark on this clonotype: Relative to the germline gene, one junction end is altered; a read error may explain this. In DNA, the CDR3 is TGCAATGCAGCCCGTACAGGGGTTTTACAGACCTTT. Protein sequence: CNAARTGVLQTF. The rearrangement joins TRBV29-1 to TRBJ1-1, with 7 bases matching TRBD1. Germline V gene lookup returns CDR1 SQVTM and CDR2 ANQGSEA. The CDR3 loop spans 12 amino acids.

The V call is TRBV9, the J call TRBJ2-5, with D possibly being TRBD1 or TRBD2 (5 bases each). Germline V lookup: CDR1 SGDLS, CDR2 YYNGEE. The ends were cut back, 2 bases at V and 2 bases at J, with 19 bases in the middle. This CDR3 region has 17 residues. CDR3 region: CASSVGVHSSTQETQYF. The CDR3 DNA reads as TGTGCCAGCAGCGTGGGGGTCCACTCATCCACTCAAGAGACCCAGTACTTC.